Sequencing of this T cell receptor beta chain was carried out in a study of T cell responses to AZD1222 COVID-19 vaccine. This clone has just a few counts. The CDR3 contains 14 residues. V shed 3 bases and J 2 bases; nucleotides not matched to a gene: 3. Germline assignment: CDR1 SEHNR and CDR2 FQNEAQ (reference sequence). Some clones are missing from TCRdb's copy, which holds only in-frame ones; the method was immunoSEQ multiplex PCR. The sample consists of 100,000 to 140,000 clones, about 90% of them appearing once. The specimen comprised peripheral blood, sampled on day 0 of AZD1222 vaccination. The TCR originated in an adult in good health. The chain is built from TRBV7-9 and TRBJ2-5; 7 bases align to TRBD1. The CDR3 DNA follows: TGTGCCAGCAGCTTGGCCAGGGGGCAAGAGACCCAGTACTTC. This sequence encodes CASSLARGQETQYF.